The next 23 T cell receptor beta chains were all read from a single sample in a study of blood T cell repertoires in COVID-19 (dated by TCRdb to about 2020). Library prep was done by the immunoSEQ multiplex PCR assay. The immuneACCESS repertoire file appears here via TCRdb, limited to in-frame rearrangements. These files lack a portion of the clones; in checked studies, under half of the deficit traces to unresolved V genes, and the cause of the others is not known. Here the sample has tens of thousands of clones; 90% occur a single time. The ten largest clones capture 3.5% to 5% of the sample. Input material: peripheral blood. The source of these receptors is a woman older than 75 with active or convalescent COVID-19.

This clone is medium-sized within its sample. The chain employs TRBV5-1 and TRBJ2-2; possible D gene TRBD2, 6 bases. Germline V gene lookup returns CDR1 SGHRS and CDR2 YFSETQ. V dropped 1 base and J dropped 3 bases, with 7 bases sitting between them. This CDR3 has 14 residues. The CDR3 reads CASSLSGDTGELFF. CDR3 bases: TGCGCCAGCAGCTTGTCGGGGGACACCGGGGAGCTGTTTTTT.

Only a few counts were recorded for this clone. The chain links TRBV29-1 to TRBJ1-4; 7 nucleotides match TRBD1. The CDR3 totals 13 residues. V shed 4 bases and J 5 bases; nucleotides not matched to a gene: 4. From germline, CDR1 is SQVTM and CDR2 ANQGSEA. The DNA for the CDR3 is TGCAGCGTTGTAAGGACAGGCAATGAAAAACTGTTTTTT. Protein product: CSVVRTGNEKLFF.

This clone was observed a few times. The chain links TRBV7-2 to TRBJ2-3, with a possible D match to TRBD2 (6 bases). The V gene's germline CDR1 is SGHTA and CDR2 FQGNSA. The CDR3 has 14 residues. The V and J ends lost 3 bases and 4 bases respectively, with 11 bases between them. The CDR3: CASSLTGAADTQYF. The CDR3 nucleotides read TGTGCCAGCAGCTTGACGGGAGCGGCAGATACGCAGTATTTT.

This clone was observed once. This rearrangement joins TRBV27 to TRBJ2-2, with unresolved D. The CDR3 sequence is 17 residues long. Germline CDR1 and CDR2: MNHEY and SMNVEV (reference sequence). V was clipped by 7 bases and J by 5 bases, with 23 bases between them. CDR3 sequence: CASTQLPPPLWTGELFF. The CDR3 DNA sequence: TGTGCCAGCACCCAACTCCCTCCGCCGCTCTGGACCGGGGAGCTGTTTTTT.

In this sample, this clone turned up once. The chain employs TRBV28 and TRBJ1-4; 8 bases match TRBD1. V lost 4 bases to trimming and J lost 7 bases; unmatched junction nucleotides: 5. Germline loops: CDR1 MDHEN, CDR2 SYDVKM. The CDR3 runs 14 residues. CDR3 loop: CASSSRQGIEKLFF. DNA for the CDR3: TGTGCCAGCAGTTCACGACAGGGGATTGAAAAACTGTTTTTT.

This clone appeared a single time. CDR3 coding DNA: TGTGCCAGCAGTTTTGAGCACCTCGCCTATGGCTACACCTTC. Translated, it gives CASSFEHLAYGYTF. The chain carries TRBV28 and TRBJ1-2; no reliable D call. The CDR3 sequence is 14 residues long. The germline gives CDR1 MDHEN, CDR2 SYDVKM. Trimming took 3 bases from V and 4 from J, leaving 12 bases between them.

The V and J genes are TRBV6-5 and TRBJ1-1; unclear D gene. The CDR3 extends over 13 amino acids. Trimming took 5 bases from V and 1 from J, leaving 8 bases between them. Germline CDR1 MNHEY, CDR2 SVGAGI. The DNA for the CDR3 is TGTGCCAGCAGTCAACTTGGGAACACTGAAGCTTTCTTT. It specifies CASSQLGNTEAFF.

This chain links TRBV5-6 with TRBJ1-6, with 7 bases aligning to TRBD1. V trimming: 4 bases; J trimming: 0 bases; junction bases outside the gene matches: 4. The CDR3 has 16 amino acids. The V gene's germline CDR1 is SGHDT and CDR2 YYEEEE. The chain's CDR3 is CASSATGSSYNSPLHF. The DNA of the CDR3 is TGTGCCAGCAGCGCGACAGGGAGCTCCTATAATTCACCCCTCCACTTT.

This clone appeared a single time. This chain joins TRBV19 and TRBJ1-1, with D possibly being TRBD1 (6 bases). The CDR3 covers 13 residues. V shed 7 bases and J shed 7 bases, with 16 bases lying between them. Germline V lookup: CDR1 LNHDA, CDR2 SQIVND (reference sequence). This CDR3 reads CASTLGTPNEAFF. The CDR3, as DNA: TGTGCCAGTACCCTCGGGACACCAAATGAAGCTTTCTTT.

Comment on this clone: The junction departs from germline at one end; a sequencing error may be responsible. The chain has TRBV5-1 and TRBJ2-2; 7 bases match TRBD2. In germline, CDR1 is SGHRS, CDR2 YFSETQ. CDR3 length equals 16 residues. The CDR3 protein is CATSLTGGAGTGELFF. The CDR3, as DNA: TGCGCCACCAGCTTGACGGGGGGAGCGGGGACCGGGGAGCTGTTTTTT.

The chain employs TRBV27 and TRBJ1-2; 8 bases align to TRBD1. Germline CDR1 is MNHEY and CDR2 is SMNVEV (reference sequence). With 6 bases clipped from V and 3 bases from J, the junction kept 6 bases outside the gene matches. CDR3 size: 14 residues. DNA for the CDR3: TGTGCCAGCAGACCGCAGGGGGCGTACTATGGCTACACCTTC. Its protein is CASRPQGAYYGYTF.

This rearrangement joins TRBV7-2 to TRBJ1-2; 10 bases map to TRBD1. Germline-derived CDR1 and CDR2 are SGHTA and FQGNSA. J was trimmed by 5 bases and V by 5 bases; bases with no gene match: 5. The CDR3 loop spans 14 amino acids. The CDR3 DNA is TGTGCCAGCAGCGACCGGGGACAGGGGTATGGCTACACCTTC. Encoded protein: CASSDRGQGYGYTF.

This clone was observed a single time. This chain uses TRBV6-2 or TRBV6-3 with TRBJ1-2; 7 positions match TRBD1. J gave up 7 bases and V 4 bases, and 3 bases lay outside the gene matches. Germline V gene data show CDR1 as MNHEY and CDR2 as SVGEGT. This CDR3 contains 12 residues. CDR3 sequence (DNA): TGTGCCAGCAGTTTCTACAGGGGTGGCTACACCTTC. Its protein product is CASSFYRGGYTF.

The chain couples TRBV7-2 to TRBJ2-7; TRBD2 aligns across 9 bases. In germline, CDR1 is SGHTA, CDR2 FQGNSA. Trimming at V came to 5 bases and at J to 1 base, leaving 6 bases not matched to a gene. This CDR3 is built from 15 residues. The CDR3 loop reads CASSLGTSRSYEQYF. The CDR3 DNA reads TGTGCCAGCAGCCTCGGGACTAGCAGATCCTACGAGCAGTACTTC.

V usage is TRBV5-5 and J usage is TRBJ2-7; unclear D gene. Germline V gene lookup returns CDR1 SGHKS and CDR2 YYEKEE (reference sequence). This CDR3 spans 11 amino acids. Trimming took off 1 base at V and 4 bases at J, with 3 bases between the two ends. The CDR3 spells CASSLRYEQYF. The CDR3 DNA reads as TGTGCCAGCAGCTTGCGGTACGAGCAGTACTTC. Full variable domain (outside the CDR3, taken from reference TRBV5-5 and TRBJ2-7): DAGVTQSPTHLIKTRGQQVTLRCSPISGHKSVSWYQQVLGQGPQFIFQYYEKEERGRGNFPDRFSARQFPNYSSELNVNALLLGDSALYLCASSLRYEQYFGPGTRLTVT.

The rearrangement links TRBV18 to TRBJ2-1; 9 positions match TRBD1. V dropped 3 bases and J dropped 6; count of bases not matched to a gene: 9. Germline V gene data show CDR1 as KGHSH and CDR2 as LQKENI. This CDR3 has 16 amino acids. The CDR3 spells CASSPGNGQGLNEQFF. DNA for the CDR3: TGTGCCAGCTCACCGGGTAACGGACAGGGGCTCAATGAGCAGTTCTTC.

The rearrangement uses TRBV20-1 and TRBJ2-1; 7 bases fit TRBD2. CDR3 length: 15 residues. Germline trimming cut 3 bases from V and 3 bases from J; bases unmatched to any gene: 8. Germline V gene sequence: CDR1 DFQATT, CDR2 SNEGSKA (reference sequence). CDR3 bases: TGCAGTGCTAGTAGCCTAGCGGTAGACTACAATGAGCAGTTCTTC. It encodes CSASSLAVDYNEQFF.

The chain links TRBV29-1 to TRBJ2-3; 7 nucleotides line up with TRBD2. The CDR3 contains 13 residues. Per germline, CDR1 SQVTM and CDR2 ANQGSEA. Trimming at V came to 3 bases and at J to 6 bases, leaving 6 bases not matched to a gene. The CDR3 sequence is CSVDSAGADTQYF. CDR3 nucleotide sequence: TGCAGCGTTGATAGTGCGGGAGCCGATACGCAGTATTTT.

The rearrangement joins TRBV6-5 to TRBJ1-1; D unclear. V lost 2 bases and J lost 1, with 14 bases in between. The CDR3 has 16 residues. The germline gives CDR1 MNHEY, CDR2 SVGAGI. Here the CDR3 reads CASSYRRFSSNTEAFF. The CDR3 nucleotides are TGTGCCAGCAGTTACAGGCGGTTTAGTTCGAACACTGAAGCTTTCTTT.

V gene TRBV9 combines with J gene TRBJ2-1, with D uncertain. Germline V gene data show CDR1 as SGDLS and CDR2 as YYNGEE. V was shortened by 0 bases and J by 0 bases, with 4 bases between the two germline ends. The CDR3 sequence is 14 residues long. Written as DNA, the CDR3 is TGTGCCAGCAGCGTAGGTAACTCCTACAATGAGCAGTTCTTC. Residues: CASSVGNSYNEQFF. The full variable domain, in which reference TRBV9 and TRBJ2-1 provide the parts outside the CDR3, is DSGVTQTPKHLITATGQRVTLRCSPRSGDLSVYWYQQSLDQGLQFLIQYYNGEERAKGNILERFSAQQFPDLHSELNLSSLELGDSALYFCASSVGNSYNEQFFGPGTRLTVL.

CDR3 in DNA: TGTGCCACCAGCAGAGCTCGGGGGGCGGAAGGCGAGCAGTACTTC. This sequence encodes CATSRARGAEGEQYF. This chain connects TRBV15 to TRBJ2-7, with TRBD2 as a possible D gene (7 bases). V was shortened by 1 base and J by 6 bases, with 16 bases between the two germline ends. CDR3 length equals 15 residues. The germline gives CDR1 LNHNV, CDR2 YYDKDF (reference sequence). The variable domain in full, with the rest retrieved from reference TRBV15 and TRBJ2-7, is DAMVIQNPRYQVTQFGKPVTLSCSQTLNHNVMYWYQQKSSQAPKLLFHYYDKDFNNEADTPDNFQSRRPNTSFCFLDIRSPGLGDTAMYLCATSRARGAEGEQYFGPGTRLTVT.

The V call is TRBV9, the J call TRBJ2-7, with D tentatively TRBD2 (5 bases). The germline V and J ends were trimmed by 0 bases and 4 bases, with 20 bases remaining between them. This CDR3 comprises 17 residues. CDR1 and CDR2 (germline): SGDLS, YYNGEE. The CDR3 DNA reads TGTGCCAGCAGCGTAGGTCCACTTATGGAATCGGGGTACGAGCAGTACTTC. Translation: CASSVGPLMESGYEQYF.

The chain carries TRBV28 and TRBJ2-7; the D gene is possibly TRBD1 (5 bases). Germline-derived CDR1 and CDR2 are MDHEN and SYDVKM. The CDR3 runs 14 residues. Trimming cost V 7 bases and J 1 base, with 14 bases left between them. CDR3 protein: CASTISRGSYEQYF. In nucleotides, the CDR3 is TGTGCCAGCACCATTAGTAGGGGTTCCTACGAGCAGTACTTC.